Sequencing of this TCR beta chain was carried out in a study of PD-1 blockade in mismatch repair-deficient tumors. Study-level background: Enrolled about 2012-2016, patients had progressing, pretreated mismatch repair-deficient cancers of around twelve types. The study, taken as a whole, reports: Tumor-resident clones, often undetectable pretreatment in blood, expanded then contracted after pembrolizumab.

Data came from immunoSEQ multiplex PCR; TCRdb stores just in-frame clones and leaves some out. The sample comprises about 49,000 clones, over 60% of which are singletons, and 2.5% to 4% rests with the top ten. Comments on this clone: No antigen is known for it.

Mismatch repair deficiency was confirmed in all patients, by PCR or immunohistochemistry. TCRs were sequenced from a few patients responding to pembrolizumab. CDR1 and CDR2 (germline): SGHNT, YENEEA. This CDR3 contains 18 residues. J gave up 8 bases and V 1 base, and 15 bases lay outside the gene matches. The chain couples TRBV11-3 to TRBJ2-1, with TRBD2 matching over 9 bases. This clonotype was obtained from an adult with mismatch repair-deficient cancer. The starting material was PBMCs, obtained before pembrolizumab treatment. In DNA, the CDR3 is TGTGCCAGCAGCTTAGGAGCCGGGACTAGCTTTTTGGGGGATGAGCAGTTCTTC. It yields the protein CASSLGAGTSFLGDEQFF.